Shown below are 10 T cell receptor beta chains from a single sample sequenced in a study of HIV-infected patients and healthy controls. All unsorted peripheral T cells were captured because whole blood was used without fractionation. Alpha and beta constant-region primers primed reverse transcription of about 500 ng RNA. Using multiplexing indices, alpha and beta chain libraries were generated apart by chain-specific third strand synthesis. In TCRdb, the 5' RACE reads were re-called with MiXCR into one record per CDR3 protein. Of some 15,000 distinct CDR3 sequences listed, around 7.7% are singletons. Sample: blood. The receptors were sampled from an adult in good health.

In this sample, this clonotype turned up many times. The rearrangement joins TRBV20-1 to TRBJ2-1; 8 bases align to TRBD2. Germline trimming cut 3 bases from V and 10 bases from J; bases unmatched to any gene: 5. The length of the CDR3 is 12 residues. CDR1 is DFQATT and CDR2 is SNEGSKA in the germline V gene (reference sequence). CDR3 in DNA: TGCAGTGCTAGTCGGGGGGGCCAGGAGCAGTTCTTC. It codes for CSASRGGQEQFF.

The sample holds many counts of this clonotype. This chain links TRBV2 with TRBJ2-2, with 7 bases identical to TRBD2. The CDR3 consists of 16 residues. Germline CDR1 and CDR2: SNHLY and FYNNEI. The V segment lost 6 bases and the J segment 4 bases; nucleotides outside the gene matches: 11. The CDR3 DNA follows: TGTGCCAGCAGAAGAAAGAGCGGGGCCATCACCGGGGAGCTGTTTTTT. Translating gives CASRRKSGAITGELFF.

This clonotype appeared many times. The CDR3 region is CASSPGQGYSYEQYF. The CDR3 region has the DNA TGTGCCAGCAGTCCCGGCCAGGGTTACTCCTACGAGCAGTACTTC. The V call is TRBV6-6, the J call TRBJ2-7, with D possibly matching TRBD1 (5 bases). V was shortened by 5 bases and J by 0 bases, with 14 bases between the two germline ends. Per the germline V gene, CDR1 is MNHNY and CDR2 is SVGAGI (reference sequence). CDR3 size: 15 residues.

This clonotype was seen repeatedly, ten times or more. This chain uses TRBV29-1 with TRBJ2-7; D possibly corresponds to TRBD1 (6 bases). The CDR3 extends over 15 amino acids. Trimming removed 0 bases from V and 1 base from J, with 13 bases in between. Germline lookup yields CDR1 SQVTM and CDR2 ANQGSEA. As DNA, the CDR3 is TGCAGCGTTGAAGAGGAGACAGGATTATCCTACGAGCAGTACTTC. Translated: CSVEEETGLSYEQYF.

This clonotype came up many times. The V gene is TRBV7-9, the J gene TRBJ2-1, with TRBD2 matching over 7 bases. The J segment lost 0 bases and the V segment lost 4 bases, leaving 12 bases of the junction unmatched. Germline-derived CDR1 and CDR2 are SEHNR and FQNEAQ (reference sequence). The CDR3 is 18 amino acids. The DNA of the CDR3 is TGTGCCAGCAGCTCGCGGCTAGCGGATAAGAGCTCCTACAATGAGCAGTTCTTC. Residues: CASSSRLADKSSYNEQFF.

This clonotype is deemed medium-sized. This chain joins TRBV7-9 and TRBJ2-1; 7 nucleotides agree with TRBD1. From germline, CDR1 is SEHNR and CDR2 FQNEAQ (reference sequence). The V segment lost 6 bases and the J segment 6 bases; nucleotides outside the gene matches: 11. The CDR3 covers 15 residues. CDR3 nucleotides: TGTGCCAGCAGTACAGGGGTGGTGACAACCAATGAGCAGTTCTTC. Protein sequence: CASSTGVVTTNEQFF.

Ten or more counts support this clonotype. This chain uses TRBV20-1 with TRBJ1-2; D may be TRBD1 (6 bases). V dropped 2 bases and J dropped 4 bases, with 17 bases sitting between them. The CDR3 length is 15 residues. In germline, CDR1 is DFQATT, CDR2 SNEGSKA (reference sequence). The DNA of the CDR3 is TGCAGTGCTAGACCAGGACAGAGAATCCTCTATGGCTACACCTTC. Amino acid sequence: CSARPGQRILYGYTF.

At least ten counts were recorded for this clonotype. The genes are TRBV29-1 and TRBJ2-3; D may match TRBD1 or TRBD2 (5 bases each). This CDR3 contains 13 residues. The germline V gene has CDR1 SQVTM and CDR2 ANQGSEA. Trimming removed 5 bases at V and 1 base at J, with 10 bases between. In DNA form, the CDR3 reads TGCAGCGTTCACGGGGCCCGCACAGATACGCAGTATTTT. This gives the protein CSVHGARTDTQYF.

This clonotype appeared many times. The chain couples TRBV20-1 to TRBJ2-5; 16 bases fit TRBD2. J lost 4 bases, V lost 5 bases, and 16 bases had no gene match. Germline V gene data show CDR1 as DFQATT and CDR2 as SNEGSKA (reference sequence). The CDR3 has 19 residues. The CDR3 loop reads CSAPRQGGLAGGPSETQYF. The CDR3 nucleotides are TGCAGTGCTCCTCGACAGGGGGGACTAGCGGGAGGGCCCTCAGAGACCCAGTACTTC.

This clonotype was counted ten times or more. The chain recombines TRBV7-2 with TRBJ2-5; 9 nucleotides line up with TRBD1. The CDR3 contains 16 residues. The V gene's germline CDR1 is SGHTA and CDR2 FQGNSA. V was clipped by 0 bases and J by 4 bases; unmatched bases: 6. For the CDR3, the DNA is TGTGCCAGCAGCTTAGCCACAGGGGGCGCAGGAGAGACCCAGTACTTC. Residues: CASSLATGGAGETQYF.